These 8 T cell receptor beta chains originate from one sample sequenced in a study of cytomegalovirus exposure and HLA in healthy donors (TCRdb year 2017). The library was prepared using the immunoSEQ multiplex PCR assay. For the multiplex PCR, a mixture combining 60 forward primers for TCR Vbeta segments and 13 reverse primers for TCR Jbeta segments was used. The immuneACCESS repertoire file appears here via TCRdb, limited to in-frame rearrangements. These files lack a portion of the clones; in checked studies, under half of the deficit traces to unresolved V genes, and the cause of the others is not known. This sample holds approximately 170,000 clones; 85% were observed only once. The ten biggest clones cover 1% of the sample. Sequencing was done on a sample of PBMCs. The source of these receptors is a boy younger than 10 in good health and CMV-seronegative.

In DNA form, the CDR3 reads TGTGCCACCAGCAGAGGGGCCAGGGGAGGGACCTACGAGCAGTACTTC. It is translated as CATSRGARGGTYEQYF. This chain links TRBV15 with TRBJ2-7, with D possibly TRBD2 on 7 matching bases. Trimming cost V 1 base and J 2 bases, with 15 bases left between them. The germline CDR1 and CDR2 sequences are LNHNV and YYDKDF (reference sequence). The CDR3 totals 16 residues.

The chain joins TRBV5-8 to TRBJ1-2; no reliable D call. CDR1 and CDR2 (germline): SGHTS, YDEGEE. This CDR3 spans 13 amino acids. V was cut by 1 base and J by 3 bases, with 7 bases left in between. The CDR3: CASSLMRDYGYTF. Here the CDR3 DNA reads TGTGCCAGCAGCTTGATGAGGGACTATGGCTACACCTTC.

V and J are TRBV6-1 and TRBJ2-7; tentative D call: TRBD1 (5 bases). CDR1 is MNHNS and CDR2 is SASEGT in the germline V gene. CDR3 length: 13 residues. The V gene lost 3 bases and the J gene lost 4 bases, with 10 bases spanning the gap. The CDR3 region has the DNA TGTGCCAGCAGTGACTACAGGTTATACGAGCAGTACGTC. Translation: CASSDYRLYEQYV.

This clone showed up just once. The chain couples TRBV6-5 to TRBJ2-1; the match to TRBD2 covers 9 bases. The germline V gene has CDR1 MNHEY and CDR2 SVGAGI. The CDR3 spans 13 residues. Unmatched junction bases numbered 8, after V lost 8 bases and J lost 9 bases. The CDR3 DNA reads TGTGCCAGCCGGGCTAGCGGGAACGGTGAGCAGTTCTTC. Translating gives CASRASGNGEQFF.

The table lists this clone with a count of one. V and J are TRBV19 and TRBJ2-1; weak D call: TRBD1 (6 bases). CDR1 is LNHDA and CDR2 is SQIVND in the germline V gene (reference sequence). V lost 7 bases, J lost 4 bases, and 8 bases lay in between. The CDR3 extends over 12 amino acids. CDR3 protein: CASNQGYNEQFF. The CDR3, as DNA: TGTGCCAGTAATCAGGGGTACAATGAGCAGTTCTTC.

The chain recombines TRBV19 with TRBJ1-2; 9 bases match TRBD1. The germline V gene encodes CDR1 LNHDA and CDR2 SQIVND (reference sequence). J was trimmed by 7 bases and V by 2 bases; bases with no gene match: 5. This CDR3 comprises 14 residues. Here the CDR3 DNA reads TGTGCCAGTAGTATAACAGGGGGCGTTAGTGGCTACACCTTC. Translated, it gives CASSITGGVSGYTF.

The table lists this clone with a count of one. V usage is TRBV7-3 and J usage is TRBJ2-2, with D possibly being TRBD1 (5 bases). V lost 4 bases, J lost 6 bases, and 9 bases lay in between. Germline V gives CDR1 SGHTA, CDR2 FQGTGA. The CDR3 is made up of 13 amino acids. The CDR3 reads CASSSRVSGELFF. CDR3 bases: TGTGCCAGCAGCTCCAGGGTATCCGGGGAGCTGTTTTTT.

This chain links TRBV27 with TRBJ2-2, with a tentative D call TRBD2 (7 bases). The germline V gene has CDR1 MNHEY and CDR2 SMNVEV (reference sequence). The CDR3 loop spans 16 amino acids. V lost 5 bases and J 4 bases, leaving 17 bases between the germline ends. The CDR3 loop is CASSPVGGGGTGELFF. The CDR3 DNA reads TGTGCCAGCAGTCCAGTAGGAGGGGGGGGCACCGGGGAGCTGTTTTTT.